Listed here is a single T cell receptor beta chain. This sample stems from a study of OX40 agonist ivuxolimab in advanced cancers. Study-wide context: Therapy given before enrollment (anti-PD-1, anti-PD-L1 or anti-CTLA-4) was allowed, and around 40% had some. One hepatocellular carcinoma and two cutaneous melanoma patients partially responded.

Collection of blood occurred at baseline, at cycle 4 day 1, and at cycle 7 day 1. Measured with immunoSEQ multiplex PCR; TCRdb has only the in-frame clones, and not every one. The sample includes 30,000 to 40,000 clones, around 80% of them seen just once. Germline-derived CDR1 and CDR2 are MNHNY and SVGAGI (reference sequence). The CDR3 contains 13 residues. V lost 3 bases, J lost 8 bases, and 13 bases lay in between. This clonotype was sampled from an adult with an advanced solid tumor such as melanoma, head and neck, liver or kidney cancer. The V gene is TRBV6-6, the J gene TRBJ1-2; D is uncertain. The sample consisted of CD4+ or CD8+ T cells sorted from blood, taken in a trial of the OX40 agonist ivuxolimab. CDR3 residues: CASSYQEHGGYTF. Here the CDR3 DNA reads TGTGCCAGCAGTTATCAGGAGCACGGCGGCTACACCTTC.